This is a list of T cell receptor beta chains from one sample in a study of shared clonotypes between healthy human individuals. The protocol was immunoSEQ multiplex PCR, while the TCRdb copy is restricted to in-frame clones and leaves out a portion. The data show about 2.4 million clones, with approximately 93% seen just once and 0.36% held by the top ten. The specimen sequenced was naive CD4+ T cells from PBMCs. The receptors were sampled from a man aged 18 to 29 in good health. Some clones in this sample may be carry-over from other donors' samples. Both conserved end residues are trimmed from each CDR3. Fields, in order: V gene, J gene, CDR3 protein.

TRBV19,TRBJ2-2,ASSILLGAVTGELF
TRBV11-1,TRBJ2-3,ASSLEGTDTQY
TRBV5-1,TRBJ1-5,ASSLDGNQPQH
TRBV5-1,TRBJ1-2,ASSTGTVGLYGYT
TRBV7-9,TRBJ2-1,ASSSALAGDWEQF
TRBV5-6,TRBJ2-5,ASSSVGGVRETQY
TRBV27,TRBJ2-7,ASSSYSYEQY
TRBV27,TRBJ1-1,ASSLAGYVRLNTEAF
TRBV7-2,TRBJ1-3,ASSPGGFMRGNTIY
TRBV28,TRBJ1-3,ASSGTGASGNTIY
TRBV18,TRBJ1-1,ASSLGQGKVGTEAF
TRBV15,TRBJ1-5,ATSETGKINQPQH
TRBV2,TRBJ2-2,ASSEDGLYSGELF
TRBV7-9,TRBJ1-2,ASSPTEVYGYT
TRBV19,TRBJ2-3,ASVGPGSTDTQY
TRBV18,TRBJ2-4,ASSPPGGQSKNIQY
TRBV28,TRBJ2-7,ASNRLDRLLYEQY
TRBV4-3,TRBJ2-1,ASSQGGSSVQF
TRBV15,TRBJ2-2,ATSRRTGELF
TRBV5-4,TRBJ2-2,ASSRVGANTGELF
TRBV28,TRBJ1-5,ASSWGDQPQH
TRBV18,TRBJ1-1,ASSPGGNTEAF
TRBV5-1,TRBJ2-5,ASSLGQGVRETQY
TRBV11-3,TRBJ2-7,ASSRRDGYEQY
TRBV15,TRBJ2-7,ATRTRGNRYEQY
TRBV27,TRBJ2-3,ASSLGLAGDGVY
TRBV30,TRBJ2-1,AWRAGYDSSYNEQF
TRBV7-9,TRBJ2-7,ASSLNGGEQY
TRBV7-2,TRBJ2-3,ASSLMTIVTDTQY
TRBV30,TRBJ2-4,AWSVIHSIQY
TRBV27,TRBJ1-2,ASSSFLRQGTNYGYT
TRBV30,TRBJ1-5,AWSFLNQPQH
TRBV6-1,TRBJ2-3,ASSERLSTDNPQY
TRBV19,TRBJ2-1,ASSMGSSSDEQF
TRBV28,TRBJ1-3,ASSLYTDSISGNTIY
TRBV4-2,TRBJ2-1,ASSPGLAGIDEQF
TRBV5-4,TRBJ2-3,ASSWAGATAADTQY
TRBV25-1,TRBJ2-7,ASTRDWGRVKEQY
TRBV4-1,TRBJ1-5,ASSWGQGNQPQH
TRBV6-1,TRBJ1-2,ASIQRQIHNYGYT
TRBV28,TRBJ1-1,ASSLWTGVNTEAF
TRBV19,TRBJ2-1,ASSIRRDNEQF
TRBV7-8,TRBJ2-7,ASSLERYLGTSGSYEQY
TRBV6-6,TRBJ1-1,ASSYGLMNTEAF
TRBV28,TRBJ2-7,ASSPPQGYEQY